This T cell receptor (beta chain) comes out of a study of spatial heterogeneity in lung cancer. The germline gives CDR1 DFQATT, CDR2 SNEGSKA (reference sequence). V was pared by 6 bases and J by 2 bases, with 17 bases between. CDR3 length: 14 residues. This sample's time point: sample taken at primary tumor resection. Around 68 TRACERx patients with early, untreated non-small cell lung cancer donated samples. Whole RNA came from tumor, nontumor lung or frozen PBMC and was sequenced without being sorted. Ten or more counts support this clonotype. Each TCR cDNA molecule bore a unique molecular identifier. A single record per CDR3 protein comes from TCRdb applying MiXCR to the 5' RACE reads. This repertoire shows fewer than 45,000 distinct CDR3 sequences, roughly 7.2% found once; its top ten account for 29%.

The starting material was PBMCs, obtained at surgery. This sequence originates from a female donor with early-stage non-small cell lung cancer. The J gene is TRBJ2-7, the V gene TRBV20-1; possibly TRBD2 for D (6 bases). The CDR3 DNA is TGCAGTGCGGTCCCCGGGACTTGGGCCTACGAGCAGTACTTC. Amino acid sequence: CSAVPGTWAYEQYF.